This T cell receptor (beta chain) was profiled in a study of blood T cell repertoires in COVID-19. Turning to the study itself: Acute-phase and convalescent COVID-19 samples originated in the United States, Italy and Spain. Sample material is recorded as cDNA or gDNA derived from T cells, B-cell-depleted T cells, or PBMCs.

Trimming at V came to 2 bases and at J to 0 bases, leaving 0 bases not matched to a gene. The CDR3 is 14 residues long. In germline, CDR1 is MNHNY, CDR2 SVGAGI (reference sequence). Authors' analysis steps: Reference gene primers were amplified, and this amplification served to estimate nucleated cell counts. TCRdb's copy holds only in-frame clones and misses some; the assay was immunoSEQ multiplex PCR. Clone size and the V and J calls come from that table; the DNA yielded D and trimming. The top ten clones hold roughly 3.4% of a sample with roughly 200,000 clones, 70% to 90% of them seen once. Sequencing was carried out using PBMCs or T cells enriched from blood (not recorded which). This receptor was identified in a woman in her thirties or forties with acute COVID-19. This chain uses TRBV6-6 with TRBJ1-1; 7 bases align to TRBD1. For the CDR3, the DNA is TGTGCCAGCAGTTACACAGGGGTGAACACTGAAGCTTTCTTT. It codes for CASSYTGVNTEAFF.